Below are 10 T cell receptor beta chains sequenced from a single sample in a study of shared clonotypes between healthy human individuals. This table comes from immunoSEQ multiplex PCR, and its TCRdb copy is limited to in-frame clones, with some not included. This sample has millions of clones; about 95% occur once, and the top ten carry 0.1% to 0.15%. Sequencing used naive CD4+ T cells sorted from blood. This sample's subset: CD45RA+ positively selected. The receptors come from a man aged 18 to 30 in good health.

V usage is TRBV27 and J usage is TRBJ2-1; the match to TRBD1 covers 8 bases. Germline V gene data show CDR1 as MNHEY and CDR2 as SMNVEV (reference sequence). With 3 bases clipped from V and 7 bases from J, the junction kept 5 bases outside the gene matches. CDR3 length: 14 amino acids. CDR3 DNA: TGTGCCAGCAGTTTCGGACAGGGCAATAATGAGCAGTTCTTC. Amino acid sequence: CASSFGQGNNEQFF.

The J gene is TRBJ2-7, the V gene TRBV2; 7 bases agree with TRBD1. The CDR3 is 14 amino acids. Germline V gene sequence: CDR1 SNHLY, CDR2 FYNNEI. With V trimmed by 6 bases and J by 5 bases, 10 bases remained unmatched. The CDR3 DNA reads as TGTGCCAGCAGGAAAAGGGGGCTCAGCAACGAGCAGTACTTC. It specifies CASRKRGLSNEQYF.

CDR3 loop: CASRNRVSGNTIYF. CDR3 coding DNA: TGTGCCAGCAGGAACAGAGTCTCTGGAAACACCATATATTTT. The gene calls are TRBV2 and TRBJ1-3; no firm D call. The germline V gene has CDR1 SNHLY and CDR2 FYNNEI. The CDR3 sequence is 14 residues long. Trimming removed 6 bases at V and 0 bases at J, with 9 bases between. Filled out from reference TRBV2 and TRBJ1-3, the complete variable domain reads EPEVTQTPSHQVTQMGQEVILRCVPISNHLYFYWYRQILGQKVEFLVSFYNNEISEKSEIFDDQFSVERPDGSNFTLKIRSTKLEDSAMYFCASRNRVSGNTIYFGEGSWLTVV.

This chain connects TRBV5-4 to TRBJ2-1, with D possibly TRBD2 on 6 matching bases. Trimming left V 0 bases short and J 2 bases short, with 15 bases between. The CDR3 sequence is 17 residues long. The germline CDR1 and CDR2 sequences are SGHNT and YYREEE (reference sequence). CDR3 sequence: CASSLESGAGAYNEQFF. The DNA for the CDR3 is TGTGCCAGCAGCTTGGAGTCTGGAGCGGGTGCCTACAATGAGCAGTTCTTC. The variable domain in full, with the rest retrieved from reference TRBV5-4 and TRBJ2-1, is ETGVTQSPTHLIKTRGQQVTLRCSSQSGHNTVSWYQQALGQGPQFIFQYYREEENGRGNFPPRFSGLQFPNYSSELNVNALELDDSALYLCASSLESGAGAYNEQFFGPGTRLTVL.

Regarding this clone: This CDR3 is also generated by other DNA sequences in the sample. The chain links TRBV12-5 to TRBJ1-5; D gene unclear. The CDR3 runs 12 residues. V lost 1 base and J 6 bases, leaving 4 bases between the germline ends. CDR1 and CDR2 from the germline V gene are LGHNT and FRNRAP. CDR3 loop: CASGLGGQPQHF. The DNA for the CDR3 is TGTGCTAGTGGTTTGGGGGGTCAGCCCCAGCATTTT.

The chain carries TRBV29-1 and TRBJ1-3, with 10 bases aligning to TRBD1. Germline CDR1 is SQVTM and CDR2 is ANQGSEA. This CDR3 region has 16 residues. With 0 bases clipped from V and 2 bases from J, the junction kept 4 bases outside the gene matches. The CDR3: CSVEDPGTGAGNTIYF. CDR3 bases: TGCAGCGTTGAAGATCCCGGGACAGGGGCTGGAAACACCATATATTTT.

This chain uses TRBV11-2 with TRBJ2-7; 13 nucleotides match TRBD2. V lost 1 base and J lost 5; bases outside the gene matches: 14. Germline CDR1 reads SGHAT; CDR2 reads FQNNGV. This CDR3 contains 19 residues. The CDR3 spells CASSLAGTSGMFGGHEQYF. In DNA, the CDR3 is TGTGCCAGCAGCTTAGCGGGGACTAGCGGGATGTTTGGGGGCCACGAGCAGTACTTC.

This chain connects TRBV6-5 to TRBJ2-2; no clear D gene. This CDR3 contains 16 residues. V lost 0 bases to trimming and J lost 6 bases, with 14 bases between them. Germline CDR1 and CDR2: MNHEY and SVGAGI. DNA of the CDR3: TGTGCCAGCAGTTACTCGACCACCCCAGGCTCCGGGGAGCTGTTTTTT. Protein product: CASSYSTTPGSGELFF.

The chain joins TRBV9 to TRBJ1-6; D is unresolved. The V gene's germline CDR1 is SGDLS and CDR2 YYNGEE. The ends were cut back, 0 bases at V and 5 bases at J, with 6 bases in the middle. The CDR3 loop spans 14 amino acids. The CDR3 DNA is TGTGCCAGCAGCGTAGCCTGGAATAATTCACCCCTCCACTTT. Protein: CASSVAWNNSPLHF. Full variable domain (remainder filled in from reference TRBV9 and TRBJ1-6): DSGVTQTPKHLITATGQRVTLRCSPRSGDLSVYWYQQSLDQGLQFLIQYYNGEERAKGNILERFSAQQFPDLHSELNLSSLELGDSALYFCASSVAWNNSPLHFGNGTRLTVT.

V gene TRBV19 combines with J gene TRBJ1-5; D is perhaps TRBD1 (6 bases). CDR1 and CDR2 (germline): LNHDA, SQIVND (reference sequence). The CDR3 length is 15 residues. Trimming took 2 bases from V and 1 from J, leaving 9 bases between them. The CDR3 bases are TGTGCCAGTAGTATACAGGGGACAAGCAATCAGCCCCAGCATTTT. Its protein is CASSIQGTSNQPQHF.